A single sample gave rise to the 31 T cell receptor beta chains below, sequenced in a study of identical twins. TCRdb re-called the 5' RACE reads with MiXCR, one entry per CDR3 protein. This sample has 600,000 to 850,000 distinct CDR3 sequences, with approximately 18% found just once. This same sample was also taken into another study, of T cells expressing NK-cell markers.

Sequenced: PBMCs. These receptors came from a woman aged 18-35 years in good health.

J is TRBJ2-5 and V is TRBV7-2, with TRBD1 matching 7 bases. The CDR3 extends over 13 amino acids. V gave up 6 bases and J gave up 5 bases; unmatched junction bases: 6. The germline V gene has CDR1 SGHTA and CDR2 FQGNSA. CDR3 sequence: CASSFKQGETQYF. The CDR3 nucleotides are TGTGCCAGCAGTTTCAAACAGGGGGAGACCCAGTACTTC.

The chain employs TRBV2 and TRBJ2-1; a weak D match, TRBD2 (6 bases). CDR1 SNHLY and CDR2 FYNNEI come from the germline V gene. V shed 5 bases and J shed 13 bases, with 15 bases lying between them. CDR3 length equals 12 residues. CDR3 residues: CASSPGRGDQFF. DNA for the CDR3: TGTGCCAGCAGTCCCGGGAGAGGGGACCAGTTCTTC.

V is TRBV6-5 and J is TRBJ1-1; tentative D call: TRBD1 (6 bases). The CDR3 has 17 amino acids. Trimming stripped 0 bases from V and 3 bases from J, with 17 bases between. Germline values: CDR1 MNHEY, CDR2 SVGAGI. The DNA for the CDR3 is TGTGCCAGCAGTTACTCGAAAGTGTGGGGGCAGGACACTGAAGCTTTCTTT. Protein: CASSYSKVWGQDTEAFF.

The CDR3 bases are TGCAGTGCCCGGGAAGAAGCCAAAAACATTCAGTACTTC. Translating it yields CSAREEAKNIQYF. The rearrangement uses TRBV20-1 and TRBJ2-4; D is possibly TRBD2 (5 bases). Germline values: CDR1 DFQATT, CDR2 SNEGSKA (reference sequence). V lost 6 bases, J lost 0 bases, and 9 bases lay in between. The CDR3 consists of 13 residues.

This clonotype was seen more than once but under ten times. This chain joins TRBV7-2 and TRBJ2-1; possible D gene TRBD1, 7 bases. This CDR3 has 14 residues. Germline V gene lookup returns CDR1 SGHTA and CDR2 FQGNSA. The germline V and J ends were trimmed by 1 base and 9 bases, with 13 bases remaining between them. The CDR3 nucleotides are TGTGCCAGCAGCTTAGTGGGGCAGGGGGGTGAGCAGTTCTTC. As protein: CASSLVGQGGEQFF.

This sequence joins TRBV7-3 and TRBJ2-1; D perhaps matches TRBD1 (6 bases). V was trimmed by 3 bases and J by 8 bases, leaving 14 bases between them. The CDR3 runs to 14 residues. The germline CDR1 and CDR2 sequences are SGHTA and FQGTGA. As DNA, the CDR3 is TGTGCCAGCAGCTTGGACAGCCCCGTAGATGAGCAGTTCTTC. Translating it yields CASSLDSPVDEQFF.

This sequence joins TRBV9 and TRBJ2-7; TRBD2 is a possible D gene (7 bases). CDR1 is SGDLS and CDR2 is YYNGEE in the germline V gene. This CDR3 comprises 15 residues. V was clipped by 3 bases and J by 2 bases, with 15 bases between them. Here the CDR3 reads CASSEGGGGAYEQYF. The DNA for the CDR3 is TGTGCCAGCAGCGAGGGGGGCGGGGGAGCCTACGAGCAGTACTTC.

This clonotype was detected a few times. The chain carries TRBV24-1 and TRBJ2-3, with D unresolved. From germline, CDR1 is KGHDR and CDR2 SFDVKD. Trimming took 9 bases from V and 0 from J, leaving 9 bases between them. The CDR3 runs to 13 residues. The CDR3 region has the DNA TGTGCCACCTCGGAACAGAGCACAGATACGCAGTATTTT. Protein sequence: CATSEQSTDTQYF.

The chain is built from TRBV5-1 and TRBJ2-7; 8 nucleotides match TRBD2. The CDR3 totals 16 residues. Trimming took 4 bases from V and 0 from J; bases not matched to a gene: 9. Germline CDR1 and CDR2: SGHRS and YFSETQ. The CDR3 DNA is TGCGCCAGCAGCCCGCGAGCGGGAGACAGCTCCTACGAGCAGTACTTC. This gives the protein CASSPRAGDSSYEQYF.

Only a few counts were recorded for this clonotype. The rearrangement uses TRBV6-1 and TRBJ2-2, with TRBD2 matching over 12 bases. The CDR3 contains 14 residues. Germline V gives CDR1 MNHNS, CDR2 SASEGT. Losses at the gene ends were 10 bases for V and 7 bases for J; bases not matched to a gene: 7. The CDR3 nucleotides are TGTGCCATCTCTAGCGGGGGGGTCAGCGGGGAGCTGTTTTTT. Translating gives CAISSGGVSGELFF.

V is TRBV27 and J is TRBJ1-1; D perhaps matches TRBD1 (6 bases). Trimming took 6 bases from V and 5 from J, leaving 28 bases between them. Germline V CDR1 and CDR2: MNHEY, SMNVEV (reference sequence). There are 18 residues in the CDR3. CDR3 protein: CASSLLRQEYQGETEAFF. The CDR3 coding sequence is TGTGCCAGCAGCTTACTACGACAGGAATATCAAGGGGAGACTGAAGCTTTCTTT.

The chain joins TRBV9 to TRBJ1-1; possible D gene TRBD1, 5 bases. With 0 bases removed from V and 4 bases from J, the gap between germline ends came to 10 bases. The CDR3 length is 14 residues. In germline, CDR1 is SGDLS, CDR2 YYNGEE. The CDR3 DNA is TGTGCCAGCAGCGTAGAGTGGGGCGGCACTGAAGCTTTCTTT. Translated: CASSVEWGGTEAFF.

The table lists this clonotype with many counts. The rearrangement links TRBV12-3 or TRBV12-4 to TRBJ2-7; 8 positions agree with TRBD1. The CDR3 has 13 residues. The J segment lost 4 bases and the V segment lost 5 bases, leaving 4 bases of the junction unmatched. The CDR3 region is CASSGGQVYEQYF. DNA of the CDR3: TGTGCCAGCAGTGGGGGACAGGTGTACGAGCAGTACTTC.

This clonotype was observed at least ten times. This chain uses TRBV27 with TRBJ2-7; 12 nucleotides agree with TRBD2. Germline V CDR1 and CDR2: MNHEY, SMNVEV (reference sequence). This CDR3 has 14 residues. J lost 1 base, V lost 6 bases, and 1 base had no gene match. DNA for the CDR3: TGTGCCAGCAGGACTAGCGGGGGTTCCTACGAGCAGTACTTC. Residues: CASRTSGGSYEQYF.

This clonotype was counted a few times. The CDR3, as DNA: TGTGCCACCAGCAGAGATTTGCTATTGGCCCATGAGCAGTTCTTC. As protein: CATSRDLLLAHEQFF. This chain connects TRBV15 to TRBJ2-1; no clear D gene. This CDR3 has 15 amino acids. The germline gives CDR1 LNHNV, CDR2 YYDKDF (reference sequence). V dropped 0 bases and J dropped 8 bases, with 14 bases sitting between them.

In its sample, this clonotype was seen a few times. The rearrangement links TRBV4-1 to TRBJ2-2; D gene ambiguous. The CDR3 consists of 13 residues. The V end lost 0 bases, the J end lost 7 bases, and 6 bases lay between the germline ends. Per germline, CDR1 MGHRA and CDR2 YSYEKL. The CDR3 nucleotides are TGCGCCAGCAGCCAAGAGGTGGGCGGGGAGCTGTTTTTT. This encodes CASSQEVGGELFF.

This clonotype showed up just a few times. The chain has TRBV27 and TRBJ2-1, with D possibly matching TRBD2 (6 bases). The CDR3 totals 11 residues. V was cut by 6 bases and J by 10 bases, with 10 bases left in between. Per germline, CDR1 MNHEY and CDR2 SMNVEV (reference sequence). The CDR3 nucleotides read TGTGCCAGCAGGTACCGGGGGGAGCAGTTCTTC. Amino acid sequence: CASRYRGEQFF.

This clonotype was detected a few times. The chain is built from TRBV27 and TRBJ2-3; TRBD2 might be the D (6 bases). Germline lookup yields CDR1 MNHEY and CDR2 SMNVEV (reference sequence). V shed 6 bases and J shed 2 bases, with 12 bases lying between them. The CDR3 runs 14 residues. CDR3 DNA: TGTGCCAGCAGACTAGCAGCCCTCACAGATACGCAGTATTTT. This codes for CASRLAALTDTQYF.

V usage is TRBV20-1 and J usage is TRBJ2-7; 7 bases agree with TRBD1. The CDR3 spans 13 residues. The V gene's germline CDR1 is DFQATT and CDR2 SNEGSKA (reference sequence). J lost 4 bases, V lost 6 bases, and 9 bases had no gene match. The CDR3 reads CSADGTDTYEQYF. CDR3 DNA sequence: TGCAGTGCGGATGGGACAGACACGTACGAGCAGTACTTC.

This clonotype was recorded many times. The chain links TRBV20-1 to TRBJ2-3; D remains ambiguous. The V gene lost 5 bases and the J gene lost 2 bases, with 11 bases spanning the gap. Germline V gene sequence: CDR1 DFQATT, CDR2 SNEGSKA (reference sequence). The CDR3 runs 13 residues. CDR3 sequence: CSALTENTDTQYF. CDR3 DNA: TGCAGTGCTCTCACCGAAAACACAGATACGCAGTATTTT.

The chain links TRBV6-5 to TRBJ2-1; the D gene is possibly TRBD1 (6 bases). The CDR3 extends over 15 amino acids. CDR1 is MNHEY, CDR2 SVGAGI, per germline. V was cut by 0 bases and J by 8 bases, with 14 bases left in between. The CDR3 loop is CASSYSITGKDEQFF. The CDR3 DNA reads TGTGCCAGCAGTTACTCGATAACAGGGAAGGATGAGCAGTTCTTC.

This clonotype was seen a few times. CDR3 protein: CATSKDPTFYEQYF. The CDR3 DNA follows: TGTGCCACCAGCAAAGACCCTACCTTCTACGAGCAGTACTTC. The chain joins TRBV15 to TRBJ2-7; D gene uncertain. Looked up from germline, CDR1 is LNHNV and CDR2 is YYDKDF (reference sequence). Trimming pared 4 bases from V and 3 bases from J, leaving 13 bases between. This CDR3 is built from 14 residues. The whole variable domain, filled in from reference TRBV15 and TRBJ2-7, reads DAMVIQNPRYQVTQFGKPVTLSCSQTLNHNVMYWYQQKSSQAPKLLFHYYDKDFNNEADTPDNFQSRRPNTSFCFLDIRSPGLGDTAMYLCATSKDPTFYEQYFGPGTRLTVT.

The chain joins TRBV5-1 to TRBJ2-1; D is perhaps TRBD2 (6 bases). This CDR3 region has 15 residues. V dropped 4 bases and J dropped 4 bases, with 15 bases sitting between them. Germline V CDR1 and CDR2: SGHRS, YFSETQ. The CDR3 loop is CASSDAGSTYNEQFF. The DNA of the CDR3 is TGCGCCAGCAGCGACGCGGGGTCTACATACAATGAGCAGTTCTTC.

The DNA of the CDR3 is TGCAGTGCTCCACTTAACGGCGAGCAGTTCTTC. This encodes CSAPLNGEQFF. The V and J genes are TRBV20-1 and TRBJ2-1; the D is unclear. CDR1 and CDR2 (germline): DFQATT, SNEGSKA (reference sequence). CDR3 length: 11 amino acids. The ends were cut back, 5 bases at V and 10 bases at J, with 12 bases in the middle.

This clonotype was counted between two and nine times. This chain links TRBV5-1 with TRBJ2-2; D is ambiguous. The germline V and J ends were trimmed by 0 bases and 3 bases, with 6 bases remaining between them. In germline, CDR1 is SGHRS, CDR2 YFSETQ. There are 14 residues in the CDR3. CDR3 in amino acids: CASSLDGDTGELFF. The CDR3 region has the DNA TGCGCCAGCAGCTTGGACGGAGACACCGGGGAGCTGTTTTTT. Variable domain in full (rest from reference TRBV5-1 and TRBJ2-2): KAGVTQTPRYLIKTRGQQVTLSCSPISGHRSVSWYQQTPGQGLQFLFEYFSETQRNKGNFPGRFSGRQFSNSRSEMNVSTLELGDSALYLCASSLDGDTGELFFGEGSRLTVL.

This chain uses TRBV6-2 or TRBV6-3 with TRBJ2-7, with unresolved D. In germline, CDR1 is MNHEY, CDR2 SVGEGT. The V end was cut by 4 bases, the J end by 4 bases, with 5 bases between. The CDR3 spans 11 residues. The CDR3 region has the DNA TGTGCCAGCAGTTGGGCATACGAGCAGTACTTC. Translating it yields CASSWAYEQYF.

The V and J genes are TRBV10-3 and TRBJ2-3; TRBD1 matches 8 bases. This CDR3 comprises 16 residues. The V segment lost 0 bases and the J segment 7 bases; nucleotides outside the gene matches: 9. Looked up from germline, CDR1 is ENHRY and CDR2 is SYGVKD. The DNA of the CDR3 is TGTGCCATCAGTGAGTCGACAGGGACAGGACAAAATACGCAGTATTTT. This translates into CAISESTGTGQNTQYF.

The J gene is TRBJ2-7, the V gene TRBV18, with D possibly being TRBD1 or TRBD2 (5 bases each). Germline CDR1 is KGHSH and CDR2 is LQKENI. Trimming left V 6 bases short and J 5 bases short, with 14 bases between. This CDR3 is built from 13 residues. The CDR3 here is CASSQRTTNEQYF. CDR3 nucleotide sequence: TGTGCCAGCTCCCAGCGGACAACTAACGAGCAGTACTTC.

The J gene is TRBJ2-3, the V gene TRBV5-1; D is possibly TRBD2 (6 bases). Looked up from germline, CDR1 is SGHRS and CDR2 is YFSETQ. The ends were cut back, 0 bases at V and 7 bases at J, with 12 bases in the middle. There are 14 residues in the CDR3. CDR3 protein: CASSLEVSGYTQYF. CDR3 sequence (DNA): TGCGCCAGCAGCTTGGAAGTTAGCGGATATACGCAGTATTTT.

This sequence joins TRBV6-2 or TRBV6-3 and TRBJ2-5; TRBD2 matches 7 bases. CDR1 and CDR2 (germline): MNHEY, SVGEGT. The CDR3 spans 15 residues. V lost 3 bases and J lost 3; bases outside the gene matches: 7. The CDR3 spells CASSYLAGREETQYF. The CDR3 bases are TGTGCCAGCAGTTATCTGGCGGGGAGGGAAGAGACCCAGTACTTC.

This clonotype was detected only a few times. This chain connects TRBV20-1 to TRBJ1-1; D may be TRBD1 (5 bases). V gave up 3 bases and J gave up 4 bases, with 9 bases separating them. The CDR3 consists of 12 residues. Germline V gives CDR1 DFQATT, CDR2 SNEGSKA (reference sequence). The DNA of the CDR3 is TGCAGTGCTAGGTACGGGGGCACTGAAGCTTTCTTT. Its translation: CSARYGGTEAFF.